This entry features one TCR beta chain sequence. The data derive from a study of cytomegalovirus exposure and HLA in healthy donors. Trimming at V came to 1 base and at J to 4 bases, leaving 6 bases not matched to a gene. CDR3 length equals 15 residues. CDR1 and CDR2 (germline): SEHNR, FQNEAQ (reference sequence). PCR involved 60 Vbeta and 13 Jbeta primers. The protocol was immunoSEQ multiplex PCR, while the TCRdb copy is restricted to in-frame clones and leaves out a portion. Among roughly 190,000 clones listed, roughly 77% were seen once. The origin of this receptor is a woman in her forties or fifties in good health and CMV-seronegative. The chain recombines TRBV7-9 with TRBJ1-1, with 7 bases aligning to TRBD1. Sequencing was done on a sample of PBMCs. CDR3 coding DNA: TGTGCCAGCAGCTTAGGGAGCAGGGGGACCACTGAAGCTTTCTTT. It encodes CASSLGSRGTTEAFF.